These T cell receptor beta chains were read from a single sample in a study of cytomegalovirus exposure and HLA in healthy donors. Repertoires were generated with immunoSEQ multiplex PCR, while TCRdb's copy carries only in-frame clones and drops some. The sample holds roughly 78,000 clones. The sequenced sample consisted of PBMCs. The origin of the receptors is a man aged 40-49 years in good health and CMV-seronegative. CDR3s include the opening cysteine and the closing phenylalanine or tryptophan. The order of the fields is J gene, V gene, D gene, CDR3 DNA, CDR3 protein. D genes are given only for firm matches.

TRBJ1-1 TRBV11-3 TRBD1 TGTGCCAGCAGCTGGGACAGATACACTGAAGCTTTCTTT CASSWDRYTEAFF
TRBJ2-1 TRBV5-1 TRBD1 TGCGCCAGCGGGATTGGACAGGGGTCCCACAATGAGCAGTTCTTC CASGIGQGSHNEQFF
TRBJ1-1 TRBV10-2 TRBD1 TGCGCCAGCAGCGCGCAGAGGGGGCGCGAAGCTTTCTTT CASSAQRGREAFF
TRBJ1-1 TRBV28 - TGTGCCAGCATAACTCCCTGGTTGAACACTGAAGCTTTCTTT CASITPWLNTEAFF
TRBJ1-2 TRBV28 - TGTGCCAGCAGTTTATTGTCGGGGTACTATGGCTACACCTTC CASSLLSGYYGYTF
TRBJ2-7 TRBV25-1 TRBD1 TGTGCCAGCAGGGACAGGGTCTCCTACGAGCAGTACTTC CASRDRVSYEQYF
TRBJ2-5 TRBV29-1 - TGCAGCGTTGAAGATCCGCGGGAAGGCCACTCGGGGGAGACCCAGTACTTC CSVEDPREGHSGETQYF
TRBJ1-5 TRBV28 - TGTGCCAGCAGCCCGACAGGAGGTATTCAGCCCCAGCATTTT CASSPTGGIQPQHF
TRBJ2-1 TRBV30 TRBD2 TGTGCCTGGAGACTAAAAAAGGGACTAGCGAGCTACAATGAGCAGTTCTTC CAWRLKKGLASYNEQFF
TRBJ2-1 TRBV4-2 TRBD2 TGTGCCAGCAGCCAAGATCGACTAGCGGGGAATGAGCAGTTCTTC CASSQDRLAGNEQFF
TRBJ2-5 TRBV7-2 - TGTGCCAGCAGCATGACTAGGGTTCAAGAGACCCAGTACTTC CASSMTRVQETQYF
TRBJ2-7 TRBV7-9 TRBD1 TGTGCCAGCAGCCGGGAGACAGGGGGCAAGCAGTACTTC CASSRETGGKQYF
TRBJ2-7 TRBV5-1 TRBD1 TGCGCCAGCAGCCTCACCGGGACAGGGGTCGAGCAGTACTTC CASSLTGTGVEQYF
TRBJ2-7 TRBV7-6 - TGTGCCAGCAGCTTAGCCTCAGGGGTATCCTACGAGCAGTACTTC CASSLASGVSYEQYF
TRBJ1-2 TRBV19 - TGTGCCAGTAGGAGGACACCGGAAAACTATGGCTACACCTTC CASRRTPENYGYTF
TRBJ1-1 TRBV6-1 TRBD1 TGTGCCAGCAGTGAAGAAGAAACAGGGGGGAACACTGAAGCTTTCTTT CASSEEETGGNTEAFF
TRBJ1-3 TRBV10-2 - TGCGCCAGCAGGTTCCAGGGGATCTCTGGAAACACCATATATTTT CASRFQGISGNTIYF
TRBJ2-3 TRBV18 - TGTGCCAGCTCACTCGAGCGGAGCGATACGCAGTATTTT CASSLERSDTQYF
TRBJ2-5 TRBV27 - TGTGCCAGCAGTTTATTAGGGGGAGAGACCCAGTACTTC CASSLLGGETQYF
TRBJ2-3 TRBV30 TRBD1 TGTGCCTGGAGAGGGACAGGGAGAGTCCAGTATTTGACTACGCAGTATTTT CAWRGTGRVQYLTTQYF
TRBJ1-2 TRBV5-5 - TGTGCCAGCAGCTTGAACCCAGCTAACTATGGCTACACCTTC CASSLNPANYGYTF
TRBJ1-2 TRBV28 - TGTGCCAGCGTCTATAATCAATTGGAGGGATATCGTGGCTACACCTTC CASVYNQLEGYRGYTF
TRBJ1-1 TRBV5-4 - TGTGCCAGCAGCGCATGGGGGGGGCCCACTGAAGCTTTCTTT CASSAWGGPTEAFF
TRBJ1-5 TRBV19 - TGTGCCAGTAGTACCCCACAGGGAATGGGGCAGCCCCAGCATTTT CASSTPQGMGQPQHF
TRBJ1-2 TRBV7-6 TRBD1 TGTGCCAGCAGCTTAGGGGACAGGGGGACCTATGGCTACACCTTC CASSLGDRGTYGYTF
TRBJ1-1 TRBV5-6 - TGTGCCAGCAGCTTCGGTGCCACTGATGAAGCTTTCTTT CASSFGATDEAFF
TRBJ1-2 TRBV4-2 - TGTGCCAGCAGCCAGGCCGGGGGAAACTATGGCTACACCTTC CASSQAGGNYGYTF
TRBJ2-3 TRBV5-1 - TGCGCCAGCAGCCCTTCCGGACTCTACACAGATACGCAGTATTTT CASSPSGLYTDTQYF
TRBJ2-1 TRBV7-2 TRBD1 TGTGCCAGCAGCGTACAACCGGGACAGGGGGCCGGGAATGAGCAGTTCTTC CASSVQPGQGAGNEQFF
TRBJ1-5 TRBV19 - TGTGCCAGTAGTACCTCAGGGACTTATCAGCCCCAGCATTTT CASSTSGTYQPQHF
TRBJ1-2 TRBV4-3 - TGCGCCAGCAGCCAAGAAGACAGGCACTATGGCTACACCTTC CASSQEDRHYGYTF
TRBJ2-7 TRBV6-7 TRBD2 TGTGCCAGCAGTTACTCGAGGCGTTGGCGTAGCGGGATCCCCTACGAGCAGTACTTC CASSYSRRWRSGIPYEQYF
TRBJ2-1 TRBV19 - TGTGCCAGTAAAGTTTCTGCGGGGCGGCATGAGCAGTTCTTC CASKVSAGRHEQFF
TRBJ2-6 TRBV11-2 - TGTGCCAGCAGCCCCGGTTCAGGCGCCAACGTCCTGACTTTC CASSPGSGANVLTF
TRBJ2-7 TRBV6-5 - TGTGCCAGCAGTTACACCGGGGGAAGCTCCTACGAGCAGTACTTC CASSYTGGSSYEQYF
TRBJ2-7 TRBV2 TRBD2 TGTGCCAGCAGGATTAGCGGGGCCCCCTACGAGCAGTACTTC CASRISGAPYEQYF
TRBJ2-2 TRBV12-2 - TGTGCAAGTCGCTTAGTTCTAGCGGGGGGGCCCACCGGGGAGCTGTTTTTT CASRLVLAGGPTGELFF
TRBJ2-1 TRBV4-2 - TGTGCCAGCAGCCAAGGGGTCAGGGACAATGAGCAGTTCTTC CASSQGVRDNEQFF
TRBJ2-2 TRBV9 TRBD2 TGTGCCAGCAGCTCACCGTGGGGACTAGCGGTAAACACCGGGGAGCTGTTTTTT CASSSPWGLAVNTGELFF
TRBJ2-5 TRBV10-3 TRBD2 TGTGCCATCAGGGTAGCGGGGGGCGGGACCCAGTACTTC CAIRVAGGGTQYF
TRBJ1-1 TRBV19 - TGTGCCTCGTTACAGAGATCTATGAACACTGAAGCTTTCTTT CASLQRSMNTEAFF
TRBJ1-1 TRBV7-2 TRBD1 TGTGCCAGCAGCGTTGGACAGGGCCGCACTGAAGCTTTCTTT CASSVGQGRTEAFF
TRBJ1-4 TRBV28 TRBD1 TGTGCCAGCAGGCGGCAGGGGGCTAAAAAACTGTTTTTT CASRRQGAKKLFF
TRBJ2-7 TRBV29-1 - TGCAGCGTTGAAGATTGGCAGGGTGGTTCCTACGAGCAGTACTTC CSVEDWQGGSYEQYF
TRBJ2-2 TRBV5-6 TRBD2 TGTGCCAGCAGCCGCGGACCCGGGAGGGACACCGGGGAGCTGTTTTTT CASSRGPGRDTGELFF
TRBJ2-1 TRBV4-3 - TGCGCCAGCAGCCAAGAGTCCAGTGATGAGCAGTTCTTC CASSQESSDEQFF
TRBJ2-1 TRBV18 - TGTGCCAGCTCACGCGTCGTCACAGGGAATGAGCAGTTCTTC CASSRVVTGNEQFF
TRBJ2-7 TRBV30 - TGTGGTTTGGGGCAGGGCTACGAGCAGTACTTC CGLGQGYEQYF
TRBJ1-2 TRBV18 TRBD1 TGTGCCAGCTCACCACCAGGACAGGAGAGCTATGGCTACACCTTC CASSPPGQESYGYTF
TRBJ1-4 TRBV27 - TGTGCCAGCAGTTACGCCCTACCCCCCGGTGAAAAACTGTTTTTT CASSYALPPGEKLFF
TRBJ2-7 TRBV6-5 TRBD1 TGTGCCAGCAGTTACGGGCAGGGGGTGGGTGAGCAGTACTTC CASSYGQGVGEQYF
TRBJ1-4 TRBV29-1 - TGCAGCGTTGAACTCAGGCGTAATGAAAAACTGTTTTTT CSVELRRNEKLFF
TRBJ1-2 TRBV2 - TGTGCCAGCAGTGCACCGGGCAGGGGTCGCTACACCTTC CASSAPGRGRYTF
TRBJ2-7 TRBV2 TRBD1 TGTGCCAGCAGCGGACAGGGGTACGAGCAGTACTTC CASSGQGYEQYF
TRBJ2-3 TRBV14 TRBD2 TGTGCCAGCAGCCGATTCGGGACTAGCGGGAGTGGATCAGATACGCAGTATTTT CASSRFGTSGSGSDTQYF
TRBJ1-6 TRBV5-5 - TGTGCCAGCAGCCCAGCCCGACAGAGACCCCTCCACTTT CASSPARQRPLHF